The 27 T cell receptor beta chains in this list originate from one sample, sequenced in a study of blood T cell repertoires in COVID-19. TCRdb keeps only in-frame clones here, not all; method: immunoSEQ multiplex PCR. The sample holds more than 110,000 clones, approximately 84% seen once. Material for sequencing was peripheral blood. All receptors come from a human donor in a cohort sampled during active COVID-19.

CDR3 protein: CASSITAVVGAQSTDTQYF. CDR3 DNA sequence: TGTGCCAGTAGTATTACGGCTGTGGTGGGAGCCCAGAGCACAGATACGCAGTATTTT. V gene TRBV19 combines with J gene TRBJ2-3; a possible D gene is TRBD2 (5 bases). Trimming removed 3 bases from V and 0 bases from J, with 22 bases in between. Germline V gene data show CDR1 as LNHDA and CDR2 as SQIVND (reference sequence). The CDR3 totals 19 residues.

The rearrangement links TRBV11-2 to TRBJ2-5; TRBD2 is a possible D gene (6 bases). The germline gives CDR1 SGHAT, CDR2 FQNNGV. The length of the CDR3 is 14 residues. V dropped 5 bases and J dropped 1 base, with 11 bases sitting between them. CDR3 nucleotide sequence: TGTGCCAGCAGCCCCAATAGCGGCCAAGAGACCCAGTACTTC. Its protein is CASSPNSGQETQYF.

The chain joins TRBV7-2 to TRBJ2-2; TRBD1 is a possible D gene (6 bases). Between the trimmed V and J ends, which lost 5 bases and 1 base, there was a span of 11 bases. CDR1 is SGHTA, CDR2 FQGNSA, per germline. The CDR3 totals 15 residues. CDR3 residues: CASSERTENTGELFF. The CDR3 nucleotides read TGTGCCAGCAGCGAAAGGACAGAGAACACCGGGGAGCTGTTTTTT.

The chain employs TRBV28 and TRBJ1-2, with D unclear. Germline-derived CDR1 and CDR2 are MDHEN and SYDVKM. The V gene lost 5 bases and the J gene lost 2 bases, with 12 bases spanning the gap. The length of the CDR3 is 14 residues. The CDR3 DNA reads as TGTGCCAGCAGTCTTGGACTGAACAACTATGGCTACACCTTC. Translating it yields CASSLGLNNYGYTF.

This clone has more than one count but fewer than ten. The V and J genes are TRBV7-2 and TRBJ1-2; D is possibly TRBD1 (5 bases). The CDR3 has 13 amino acids. Deletions cut 0 bases from V and 4 bases from J, with 6 bases between. The V gene's germline CDR1 is SGHTA and CDR2 FQGNSA. CDR3: CASSLAGAYGYTF. CDR3 DNA sequence: TGTGCCAGCAGCTTAGCAGGGGCCTATGGCTACACCTTC.

This clone has only a few counts. This chain joins TRBV29-1 and TRBJ2-5; weak D call: TRBD2 (5 bases). The V gene's germline CDR1 is SQVTM and CDR2 ANQGSEA. The germline V and J ends were trimmed by 0 bases and 7 bases, with 15 bases remaining between them. The CDR3 is made up of 14 amino acids. The CDR3 DNA reads as TGCAGCGTTGAAGATGAGGGCAGTTGGGTGACCCAGTACTTC. This translates into CSVEDEGSWVTQYF.

This clone has just one count. The chain recombines TRBV12-5 with TRBJ2-1; 7 positions agree with TRBD2. Germline CDR1 reads LGHNT; CDR2 reads FRNRAP. The length of the CDR3 is 13 residues. Losses at the gene ends were 2 bases for V and 10 bases for J; bases not matched to a gene: 5. DNA for the CDR3: TGTGCTAGTGGTTTGCGCGGGAGTGGAGAGCAGTTCTTC. It codes for CASGLRGSGEQFF.

The chain couples TRBV7-8 to TRBJ1-4; unclear D gene. The V end lost 5 bases, the J end lost 7 bases, and 8 bases lay between the germline ends. The V gene's germline CDR1 is SGHVS and CDR2 FQNEAQ. The CDR3 totals 12 residues. The CDR3 coding sequence is TGTGCCAGCAGCCCAACGCGTGAAAAACTGTTTTTT. Protein sequence: CASSPTREKLFF.

CDR3 sequence (DNA): TGTGCCAGCAGCCGGGGACAGATCTCCAACTATGGCTACACCTTC. This sequence encodes CASSRGQISNYGYTF. The V gene is TRBV14, the J gene TRBJ1-2; 7 bases fit TRBD1. The CDR3 consists of 15 residues. V shed 4 bases and J 2 bases; nucleotides not matched to a gene: 7. Germline CDR1 SGHDN, CDR2 FVKESK. Together with reference TRBV14 and TRBJ1-2, the CDR3 gives the full variable domain: EAGVTQFPSHSVIEKGQTVTLRCDPISGHDNLYWYRRVMGKEIKFLLHFVKESKQDESGMPNNRFLAERTGGTYSTLKVQPAELEDSGVYFCASSRGQISNYGYTFGSGTRLTVV.

This clone was recorded only once. The chain uses TRBV7-3 and TRBJ2-5, with unresolved D. Germline lookup yields CDR1 SGHTA and CDR2 FQGTGA. The V gene lost 5 bases and the J gene lost 5 bases, with 15 bases spanning the gap. This CDR3 has 14 residues. The CDR3 reads CASSPRPGWETQYF. CDR3 DNA sequence: TGTGCCAGCAGCCCACGTCCAGGTTGGGAGACCCAGTACTTC.

The chain combines TRBV19 with TRBJ1-1; D might be TRBD1 (6 bases). Per germline, CDR1 LNHDA and CDR2 SQIVND (reference sequence). The CDR3 is 14 amino acids. With 5 bases removed from V and 3 bases from J, the gap between germline ends came to 13 bases. The CDR3 reads CASSVRGADTEAFF. The CDR3 bases are TGTGCCAGTAGTGTCAGGGGTGCGGACACTGAAGCTTTCTTT.

This clone was recorded only once. This sequence joins TRBV5-1 and TRBJ2-3, with 11 bases identical to TRBD2. Germline CDR1 SGHRS, CDR2 YFSETQ. V lost 5 bases to trimming and J lost 5 bases; unmatched junction nucleotides: 22. This CDR3 has 20 amino acids. The CDR3 sequence: CASRLKALDLAGGRLDTQYF. The DNA for the CDR3 is TGCGCCAGCAGGCTAAAGGCTTTGGATCTAGCGGGGGGCCGGCTAGATACGCAGTATTTT.

The table lists this clone with a count of one. The J gene is TRBJ1-5, the V gene TRBV24-1, with 7 positions matching TRBD1. The CDR3 length is 14 residues. The ends lost 5 bases at V and 3 bases at J; junction bases unmatched: 3. The germline V gene encodes CDR1 KGHDR and CDR2 SFDVKD. As DNA, the CDR3 is TGTGCCACCAGTGGGACAGGACCCAATCAGCCCCAGCATTTT. It translates to CATSGTGPNQPQHF.

V and J are TRBV6-1 and TRBJ2-6; no clear D. Germline lookup yields CDR1 MNHNS and CDR2 SASEGT. The CDR3 contains 18 residues. V was trimmed by 2 bases and J by 0 bases, leaving 14 bases between them. This CDR3 is CASSERSPGYSGANVLTF. The CDR3 nucleotides read TGTGCCAGCAGTGAACGGAGCCCTGGTTACTCTGGGGCCAACGTCCTGACTTTC.

The J gene is TRBJ1-5, the V gene TRBV5-5; tentative D call: TRBD1 (5 bases). CDR1 and CDR2 from the germline V gene are SGHKS and YYEKEE (reference sequence). The CDR3 covers 14 residues. Trimming stripped 3 bases from V and 4 bases from J, with 11 bases between. The chain's CDR3 is CASSSLGGNQPQHF. In nucleotides, the CDR3 is TGTGCCAGCAGCTCGCTGGGGGGTAATCAGCCCCAGCATTTT.

The count of this clone is one. The CDR3 DNA follows: TGTGCCAGTAGTATAGCAGGGAACTACAATGAGCAGTTCTTC. It yields the protein CASSIAGNYNEQFF. The chain combines TRBV19 with TRBJ2-1; perhaps TRBD1 as D (5 bases). Germline V CDR1 and CDR2: LNHDA, SQIVND (reference sequence). The CDR3 spans 14 residues. V lost 1 base and J lost 3, with 7 bases in between. The variable domain in full, completed from reference TRBV19 and TRBJ2-1, reads DGGITQSPKYLFRKEGQNVTLSCEQNLNHDAMYWYRQDPGQGLRLIYYSQIVNDFQKGDIAEGYSVSREKKESFPLTVTSAQKNPTAFYLCASSIAGNYNEQFFGPGTRLTVL.

V and J are TRBV5-8 and TRBJ2-1, with 9 bases identical to TRBD2. Looked up from germline, CDR1 is SGHTS and CDR2 is YDEGEE. Trimming at V came to 0 bases and at J to 10 bases, leaving 2 bases not matched to a gene. The CDR3 is 13 residues long. The CDR3 sequence: CASSLVRGGEQFF. The CDR3 DNA reads as TGTGCCAGCAGCTTGGTGCGGGGGGGGGAGCAGTTCTTC.

The chain joins TRBV29-1 to TRBJ1-5; D is unclear. V lost 4 bases, J lost 6 bases, and 10 bases lay in between. CDR1 and CDR2 from the germline V gene are SQVTM and ANQGSEA. The CDR3 contains 12 residues. In nucleotides, the CDR3 is TGCAGCGTTGGCGAAATCGGTCAGCCCCAGCATTTT. It codes for CSVGEIGQPQHF.

CDR3 bases: TGTGCCAGCAGCCCGGGGAGCGGGTGGTTTCAGCCCCAGCATTTT. It encodes CASSPGSGWFQPQHF. This chain links TRBV3-1 (or the pseudogene TRBV3-2) with TRBJ1-5, with no clear D. Germline V CDR1 and CDR2: LGHDT, YNNKEL (reference sequence). V shed 4 bases and J shed 6 bases, with 16 bases lying between them. The CDR3 is 15 amino acids.

The gene calls are TRBV11-1 and TRBJ1-1; D is unresolved. Looked up from germline, CDR1 is SGHAT and CDR2 is FQDESV (reference sequence). The CDR3 covers 17 residues. V was clipped by 0 bases and J by 0 bases, with 14 bases between them. CDR3 residues: CASSLARSGVVNTEAFF. For the CDR3, the DNA is TGTGCCAGCAGCTTAGCGCGGTCCGGGGTGGTGAACACTGAAGCTTTCTTT.

The J gene is TRBJ1-6, the V gene TRBV18; a weak D match, TRBD1 (5 bases). Trimming left V 2 bases short and J 7 bases short, with 12 bases between. Germline CDR1 KGHSH, CDR2 LQKENI. The CDR3 is made up of 15 amino acids. The CDR3: CASSPSRDRNSPLHF. CDR3 nucleotide sequence: TGTGCCAGCTCACCATCCAGGGATAGGAATTCACCCCTCCACTTT.

The V gene is TRBV5-1, the J gene TRBJ2-1; D uncertain. V lost 5 bases and J lost 4, with 13 bases in between. The germline gives CDR1 SGHRS, CDR2 YFSETQ. The CDR3 is made up of 14 amino acids. DNA for the CDR3: TGCGCCAGCAGGTTAGCCGGTCCTTACAATGAGCAGTTCTTC. Its translation: CASRLAGPYNEQFF.

The rearrangement links TRBV25-1 to TRBJ2-6, with 7 bases lining up with TRBD1. There are 17 residues in the CDR3. With 5 bases clipped from V and 0 bases from J, the junction kept 7 bases outside the gene matches. Germline-derived CDR1 and CDR2 are MGHDK and SYGVNS. The CDR3 sequence is CASSTNRGLSGANVLTF. DNA for the CDR3: TGTGCCAGCAGTACCAACAGGGGCCTCTCTGGGGCCAACGTCCTGACTTTC.

The V and J genes are TRBV3-1 (or the pseudogene TRBV3-2) and TRBJ1-5, with a tentative D call TRBD1 (5 bases). The length of the CDR3 is 19 residues. CDR1 and CDR2 (germline): LGHDT, YNNKEL (reference sequence). Trimming pared 1 base from V and 0 bases from J, leaving 19 bases between. The CDR3 sequence: CASSQGFGAEGCSNQPQHF. The CDR3 nucleotides are TGTGCCAGCAGCCAAGGGTTTGGGGCGGAGGGATGTAGCAATCAGCCCCAGCATTTT.

The CDR3 region has the DNA TGTGCCAGTACCACTCAAGGGAGGGGACCAGTTTCACCCCTCCACTTT. Its protein is CASTTQGRGPVSPLHF. The chain joins TRBV19 to TRBJ1-6, with a tentative D call TRBD1 (5 bases). Germline V lookup: CDR1 LNHDA, CDR2 SQIVND (reference sequence). V was clipped by 7 bases and J by 9 bases, with 22 bases between them. The CDR3 consists of 16 residues.

The rearrangement uses TRBV7-2 and TRBJ2-1, with 14 bases matching TRBD2. The germline CDR1 and CDR2 sequences are SGHTA and FQGNSA. The CDR3 has 14 residues. Trimming removed 5 bases from V and 15 bases from J; junction bases left unmatched: 9. The CDR3 coding sequence is TGTGCCAGCAGCCTCGGACTAGCGGGGGGTGTTGCGTTCTTC. This translates into CASSLGLAGGVAFF. Looking up the rest from reference TRBV7-2 and TRBJ2-1 gives the full variable domain: GAGVSQSPSNKVTEKGKDVELRCDPISGHTALYWYRQSLGQGLEFLIYFQGNSAPDKSGLPSDRFSAERTGGSVSTLTIQRTQQEDSAVYLCASSLGLAGGVAFFGPGTRLTVL.

This chain's CDR3 is CASRLAGGVMDEQFF. The CDR3, as DNA: TGCGCCAGCAGGTTAGCGGGAGGAGTAATGGATGAGCAGTTCTTC. The chain combines TRBV5-1 with TRBJ2-1, with 10 bases identical to TRBD2. CDR1 is SGHRS and CDR2 is YFSETQ in the germline V gene. Trimming cost V 5 bases and J 8 bases; bases outside gene matches: 10. This CDR3 contains 15 residues.